The 24 T cell receptor beta chains reported below all come from one sample, sequenced in a study of EBV T-cell therapy then PD-1 blockade in nasopharyngeal carcinoma (dated by TCRdb to the early 2020s). The method was the immunoSEQ multiplex PCR assay. In TCRdb, the immuneACCESS table is reduced to in-frame sequences with V and J assigned. These tables do not hold every clone; where another copy was compared, an unresolved V gene accounts for under half, and the others remain unexplained. Recorded for this sample are 20,000 or so clones; 84% of them occurred a single time. The top ten clones comprise less than 35% of the sample. Their cognate antigens are unknown. In the paper's terms, the treatment or condition label means: AdE1-LMPpoly-expanded autologous EBV-specific T-cell therapy followed by anti-PD-1 nivolumab. Sequenced here: CD8+ T cells from blood, sampled at roughly day 35 from a patient whose treatment included autologous EBV-specific T cells and nivolumab. The receptors derive from a man aged 35-49 years with nasopharyngeal carcinoma.

V is TRBV7-9 and J is TRBJ2-5; 9 nucleotides align to TRBD1. The CDR3 contains 15 residues. V shed 4 bases and J 5 bases; nucleotides not matched to a gene: 8. CDR1 is SEHNR and CDR2 is FQNEAQ in the germline V gene (reference sequence). This CDR3 is CASSYKQGAGETQYF. The CDR3 DNA sequence: TGTGCCAGCAGCTATAAACAGGGGGCAGGGGAGACCCAGTACTTC. Variable domain in full (rest from reference TRBV7-9 and TRBJ2-5): DTGVSQNPRHKITKRGQNVTFRCDPISEHNRLYWYRQTLGQGPEFLTYFQNEAQLEKSRLLSDRFSAERPKGSFSTLEIQRTEQGDSAMYLCASSYKQGAGETQYFGPGTRLLVL.

Written as DNA, the CDR3 is TGTGCCATCAAAGGCAGGGAAGCTGAAGCTTTCTTT. As protein: CAIKGREAEAFF. J is TRBJ1-1 and V is TRBV10-3; the D gene is possibly TRBD1 (5 bases). Germline V gives CDR1 ENHRY, CDR2 SYGVKD. CDR3 length equals 12 residues. Between the trimmed V and J ends, which lost 7 bases and 6 bases, there was a span of 12 bases.

V is TRBV7-2 and J is TRBJ2-1; the D gene is possibly TRBD2 (6 bases). Germline assignment: CDR1 SGHTA and CDR2 FQGNSA. Trimming removed 3 bases from V and 10 bases from J, with 16 bases in between. This CDR3 is built from 14 residues. CDR3 protein: CASSLEAGTLEQFF. The CDR3 nucleotides read TGTGCCAGCAGCTTGGAGGCCGGGACTCTCGAGCAGTTCTTC. The full variable domain, its missing parts supplied by reference TRBV7-2 and TRBJ2-1, is GAGVSQSPSNKVTEKGKDVELRCDPISGHTALYWYRQSLGQGLEFLIYFQGNSAPDKSGLPSDRFSAERTGGSVSTLTIQRTQQEDSAVYLCASSLEAGTLEQFFGPGTRLTVL.

The chain is built from TRBV11-1 and TRBJ2-7, with 7 bases aligning to TRBD1. There are 14 residues in the CDR3. The J segment lost 3 bases and the V segment lost 3 bases, leaving 5 bases of the junction unmatched. From germline, CDR1 is SGHAT and CDR2 FQDESV (reference sequence). CDR3 nucleotide sequence: TGTGCCAGCAGCTTGGGAGACAGGGACTACGAGCAGTACTTC. The encoded protein is CASSLGDRDYEQYF.

As concerns this clone: Other DNA sequences in this specimen translate into the identical CDR3. V gene TRBV6-6 combines with J gene TRBJ1-5; 8 bases fit TRBD1. J was trimmed by 2 bases and V by 6 bases; bases with no gene match: 6. Germline V lookup: CDR1 MNHNY, CDR2 SVGAGI (reference sequence). The CDR3 totals 15 residues. CDR3: CASRLDRVGNQPQHF. Here the CDR3 DNA reads TGTGCCAGCAGACTGGACAGGGTGGGCAATCAGCCCCAGCATTTT.

The J gene is TRBJ1-2, the V gene TRBV7-8; 8 bases are shared with TRBD1. The CDR3 spans 14 residues. The V gene end was trimmed by 5 bases and the J gene end by 4 bases; junction bases not matched to a gene: 6. Germline V CDR1 and CDR2: SGHVS, FQNEAQ. The DNA for the CDR3 is TGTGCCAGCAGCATGGAGACAGGGGTCTATGGCTACACCTTC. Protein product: CASSMETGVYGYTF.

As DNA, the CDR3 is TGTGCCAGCAGCGACGGATATGACCCAGATACGCAGTATTTT. It codes for CASSDGYDPDTQYF. The chain has TRBV9 and TRBJ2-3; unclear D gene. Trimming cost V 3 bases and J 4 bases, with 12 bases left between them. In germline, CDR1 is SGDLS, CDR2 YYNGEE. The CDR3 totals 14 residues.

In its sample, this clone was seen a few times. The chain recombines TRBV5-6 with TRBJ2-7, with 10 bases lining up with TRBD1. V shed 4 bases, J shed 5 bases, and the junction held 3 bases outside the gene matches. The CDR3 spans 13 residues. Germline CDR1 SGHDT, CDR2 YYEEEE. In DNA form, the CDR3 reads TGTGCCAGCAGCGCAGGGACAGGGGACGAGCAGTACTTC. It specifies CASSAGTGDEQYF.

V is TRBV9 and J is TRBJ1-2, with a weak D call TRBD1 (6 bases). Germline V CDR1 and CDR2: SGDLS, YYNGEE. The V end was cut by 5 bases, the J end by 11 bases, with 10 bases between. The CDR3 is 10 amino acids. CDR3 protein: CASRGDIYTF. In DNA form, the CDR3 reads TGTGCCAGCAGAGGGGACATATACACCTTC.

V and J are TRBV7-9 and TRBJ1-5, with D possibly TRBD1 on 6 matching bases. The ends were cut back, 8 bases at V and 5 bases at J, with 13 bases in the middle. From germline, CDR1 is SEHNR and CDR2 FQNEAQ (reference sequence). This CDR3 is 13 amino acids long. The CDR3 DNA reads as TGTGCCAGCGGAGAATACAGGGATCAGCCCCAGCATTTT. Translated, it gives CASGEYRDQPQHF. Drawing the rest from reference TRBV7-9 and TRBJ1-5, the complete variable domain is DTGVSQNPRHKITKRGQNVTFRCDPISEHNRLYWYRQTLGQGPEFLTYFQNEAQLEKSRLLSDRFSAERPKGSFSTLEIQRTEQGDSAMYLCASGEYRDQPQHFGDGTRLSIL.

J is TRBJ2-2 and V is TRBV4-3; D gene uncertain. The germline V and J ends were trimmed by 4 bases and 6 bases, with 9 bases remaining between them. Germline CDR1 LGHNA, CDR2 YSLEER. This CDR3 region has 13 residues. CDR3 in DNA: TGCGCCAGCAGCCGGTTGGGCGCCGGGGAGCTGTTTTTT. It specifies CASSRLGAGELFF.

This sequence joins TRBV7-6 and TRBJ2-1, with D possibly matching TRBD2 (7 bases). CDR3 length equals 16 residues. Per germline, CDR1 SGHVS and CDR2 FNYEAQ. V gave up 3 bases and J gave up 4 bases, with 16 bases separating them. CDR3 DNA: TGTGCCAGCAGCTTCCGAGGGGGGGGTTCTTACAATGAGCAGTTCTTC. It codes for CASSFRGGGSYNEQFF.

The chain couples TRBV3-1 (or the pseudogene TRBV3-2) to TRBJ2-5; D is perhaps TRBD1 (5 bases). Germline V gives CDR1 LGHDT, CDR2 YNNKEL (reference sequence). V was clipped by 0 bases and J by 2 bases, with 19 bases between them. The CDR3 runs 18 residues. CDR3: CASSQDQRVRGRQETQYF. In DNA form, the CDR3 reads TGTGCCAGCAGCCAAGATCAACGGGTTAGGGGTAGGCAAGAGACCCAGTACTTC.

The gene calls are TRBV7-9 and TRBJ2-3; 9 bases are a match to TRBD1. Per germline, CDR1 SEHNR and CDR2 FQNEAQ (reference sequence). CDR3 length equals 15 residues. V dropped 3 bases and J dropped 4; count of bases not matched to a gene: 5. The CDR3 bases are TGTGCCAGCAGCTTTAGGGACAGGGATTCAGATACGCAGTATTTT. Translated: CASSFRDRDSDTQYF.

This clone showed up just once. This sequence joins TRBV5-6 and TRBJ2-3; 8 bases fit TRBD2. Germline-derived CDR1 and CDR2 are SGHDT and YYEEEE. CDR3 length: 13 residues. The V gene end was trimmed by 9 bases and the J gene end by 4 bases; junction bases not matched to a gene: 7. CDR3 nucleotide sequence: TGTGCCACCGCCAGCGGGGGTGCAGATACGCAGTATTTT. Its protein is CATASGGADTQYF.

This sequence joins TRBV28 and TRBJ2-7; 7 nucleotides match TRBD1. CDR3 length equals 15 residues. V gave up 6 bases and J gave up 1 base; unmatched junction bases: 9. Germline V lookup: CDR1 MDHEN, CDR2 SYDVKM. The CDR3 DNA sequence: TGTGCCAGCAGGACTGACAGGGAGACTTCCTACGAGCAGTACTTC. It yields the protein CASRTDRETSYEQYF.

The V call is TRBV9, the J call TRBJ1-6, with D possibly being TRBD1 (5 bases). Per germline, CDR1 SGDLS and CDR2 YYNGEE. The germline V and J ends were trimmed by 6 bases and 7 bases, with 14 bases remaining between them. There are 14 residues in the CDR3. The CDR3, as DNA: TGTGCCAGCAACCCCGGGGACGCAAATTCACCCCTCCACTTT. This encodes CASNPGDANSPLHF.

The rearrangement joins TRBV7-9 to TRBJ1-4; a possible D gene is TRBD1 (6 bases). Deletions cut 5 bases from V and 3 bases from J, with 22 bases between. Per the germline V gene, CDR1 is SEHNR and CDR2 is FQNEAQ (reference sequence). The CDR3 consists of 18 residues. CDR3 in DNA: TGTGCCAGCAGCCCCCATACTAGGGGCAGGGGAGCTAATGAAAAACTGTTTTTT. It yields the protein CASSPHTRGRGANEKLFF.

The chain links TRBV5-5 to TRBJ1-4; no definite D call. This CDR3 has 14 amino acids. Germline-derived CDR1 and CDR2 are SGHKS and YYEKEE (reference sequence). With 2 bases removed from V and 0 bases from J, the gap between germline ends came to 5 bases. The CDR3 sequence is CASSLRATNEKLFF. DNA for the CDR3: TGTGCCAGCAGCTTAAGGGCAACTAATGAAAAACTGTTTTTT. Full variable domain (missing parts from reference TRBV5-5 and TRBJ1-4): DAGVTQSPTHLIKTRGQQVTLRCSPISGHKSVSWYQQVLGQGPQFIFQYYEKEERGRGNFPDRFSARQFPNYSSELNVNALLLGDSALYLCASSLRATNEKLFFGSGTQLSVL.

The rearrangement links TRBV19 to TRBJ2-3; 7 nucleotides match TRBD1. Looked up from germline, CDR1 is LNHDA and CDR2 is SQIVND (reference sequence). CDR3 length: 17 amino acids. Trimming at V came to 3 bases and at J to 0 bases, leaving 9 bases not matched to a gene. As DNA, the CDR3 is TGTGCCAGTAGTATCCCCCGGACAGGATATAGCACAGATACGCAGTATTTT. Its translation: CASSIPRTGYSTDTQYF.

This chain connects TRBV9 to TRBJ2-3, with D possibly being TRBD1 or TRBD2 (5 bases each). Germline CDR1 SGDLS, CDR2 YYNGEE. The length of the CDR3 is 14 residues. Deletions cut 4 bases from V and 6 bases from J, with 15 bases between. The CDR3 loop reads CASSSTGGWDTQYF. The CDR3 DNA follows: TGTGCCAGCAGCTCCACTGGGGGTTGGGATACGCAGTATTTT.

This clone turned up a few times. This sequence joins TRBV7-2 and TRBJ2-7; tentative D call: TRBD1 (5 bases). Deletions cut 3 bases from V and 2 bases from J, with 20 bases between. This CDR3 comprises 17 residues. Per germline, CDR1 SGHTA and CDR2 FQGNSA. The CDR3 region has the DNA TGTGCCAGCAGCTTGCCCCAGGGAAAAGTATGGACCTACGAGCAGTACTTC. This sequence encodes CASSLPQGKVWTYEQYF.

As for this clone: The junction and the germline gene differ at one end; a read error may be behind it. The chain is built from TRBV2 and TRBJ1-1; D gene ambiguous. Germline V gene sequence: CDR1 SNHLY, CDR2 FYNNEI. The CDR3 extends over 15 amino acids. CDR3 nucleotides: TGTGCCAGCAGGAGTCCCGTTATGGGGAACAGTGAAGCTTTCTTT. It translates to CASRSPVMGNSEAFF.

The V call is TRBV13, the J call TRBJ2-7; 9 bases agree with TRBD1. The V and J ends lost 0 bases and 2 bases, in that order; junction bases with no gene match: 5. CDR1 is PRHDT and CDR2 is FYEKMQ in the germline V gene (reference sequence). The CDR3 contains 16 residues. CDR3 nucleotides: TGTGCCAGCAGCTTAGGGCCACAGGGGGCGGCCTACGAGCAGTACTTC. This sequence encodes CASSLGPQGAAYEQYF. Complete variable domain (other parts from reference TRBV13 and TRBJ2-7): AAGVIQSPRHLIKEKRETATLKCYPIPRHDTVYWYQQGPGQDPQFLISFYEKMQSDKGSIPDRFSAQQFSDYHSELNMSSLELGDSALYFCASSLGPQGAAYEQYFGPGTRLTVT.